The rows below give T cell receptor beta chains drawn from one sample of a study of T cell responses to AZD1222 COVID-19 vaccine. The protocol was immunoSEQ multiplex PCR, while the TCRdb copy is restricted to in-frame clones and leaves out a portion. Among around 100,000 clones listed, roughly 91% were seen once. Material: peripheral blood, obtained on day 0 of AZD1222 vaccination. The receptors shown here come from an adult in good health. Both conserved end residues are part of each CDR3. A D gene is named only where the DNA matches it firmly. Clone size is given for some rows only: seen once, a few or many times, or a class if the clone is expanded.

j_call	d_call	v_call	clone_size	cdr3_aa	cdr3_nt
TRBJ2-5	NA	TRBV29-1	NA	CSSRRAGETQYF	TGCAGCTCTCGCCGGGCGGGGGAGACCCAGTACTTC
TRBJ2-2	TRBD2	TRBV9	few	CASSPLAVDTGELFF	TGTGCCAGCAGCCCTCTAGCGGTGGACACCGGGGAGCTGTTTTTT
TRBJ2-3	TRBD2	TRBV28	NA	CASSLFGLAGSTDTQYF	TGTGCCAGCAGTTTATTTGGGCTAGCGGGTAGCACAGATACGCAGTATTTT
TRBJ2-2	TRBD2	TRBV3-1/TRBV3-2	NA	CASSQGQRTSGAANTGELFF	TGTGCCAGCAGCCAAGGGCAGAGGACTAGCGGGGCCGCGAACACCGGGGAGCTGTTTTTT
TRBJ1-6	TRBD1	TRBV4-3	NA	CASSQDLRQGTFSPLHF	TGCGCCAGCAGCCAAGACCTACGACAGGGTACCTTTTCACCCCTCCACTTT
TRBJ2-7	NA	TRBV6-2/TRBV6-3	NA	CASSSITTESYEQYF	TGTGCCAGCAGCTCTATTACAACGGAGTCCTACGAGCAGTACTTC
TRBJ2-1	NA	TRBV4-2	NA	CASSQTWGVGSYNEQFF	TGTGCCAGCAGCCAAACCTGGGGCGTAGGCTCCTACAATGAGCAGTTCTTC
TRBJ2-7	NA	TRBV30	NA	CAWSVVGGSYEQYF	TGTGCCTGGAGTGTAGTGGGGGGCTCCTACGAGCAGTACTTC
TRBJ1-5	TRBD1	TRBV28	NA	CASSPQQGGSNQPQHF	TGTGCCAGCAGCCCCCAACAGGGGGGTAGCAATCAGCCCCAGCATTTT
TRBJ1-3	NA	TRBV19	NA	CASSRVAGNTIYF	TGTGCCAGTAGTAGAGTGGCTGGAAACACCATATATTTT
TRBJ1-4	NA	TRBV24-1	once	CATSDWGEKLFF	TGTGCCACCAGTGATTGGGGGGAAAAACTGTTTTTT
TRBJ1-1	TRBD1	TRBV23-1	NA	CASSHPTGVNTEAFF	TGCGCCAGCAGTCACCCGACAGGGGTGAACACTGAAGCTTTCTTT
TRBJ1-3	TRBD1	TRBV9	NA	CASSDAGTGVGNTIYF	TGTGCCAGCAGCGATGCCGGGACAGGGGTTGGAAACACCATATATTTT
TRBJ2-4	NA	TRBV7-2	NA	CASSLVSGLLAKNIQYF	TGTGCCAGCAGCTTAGTGAGCGGTCTACTAGCCAAAAACATTCAGTACTTC
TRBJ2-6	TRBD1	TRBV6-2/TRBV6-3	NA	CASSKIGQGVSGANVLTF	TGTGCCAGCAGTAAGATAGGACAGGGGGTCTCTGGGGCCAACGTCCTGACTTTC
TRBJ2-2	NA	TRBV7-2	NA	CASSGNRVGTGELFF	TGTGCCAGCAGCGGAAACAGGGTGGGCACCGGGGAGCTGTTTTTT
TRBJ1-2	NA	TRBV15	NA	CATSRVTRGYGYTF	TGTGCCACCAGCAGGGTAACACGGGGCTATGGCTACACCTTC